Shown below are 9 T cell receptor beta chains from a single sample sequenced in a study of blood T cell repertoires in COVID-19. Libraries were prepared by immunoSEQ multiplex PCR; TCRdb keeps only in-frame clonotypes and omits some of them. In the table there are 250,000 to 350,000 clones, roughly 88% of which are singletons. Sequenced material: peripheral blood. The receptors were sampled from a woman aged 30 to 39 with active or convalescent COVID-19.

The CDR3 DNA reads TGCGCCAGCAGCCAAGTGCTAGCGAGTAGGACAGATACGCAGTATTTT. Protein product: CASSQVLASRTDTQYF. The rearrangement links TRBV4-3 to TRBJ2-3; D is possibly TRBD2 (6 bases). This CDR3 region has 16 residues. Germline V CDR1 and CDR2: LGHNA, YSLEER. Between the trimmed V and J ends, which lost 1 base and 3 bases, there was a span of 14 bases.

The chain links TRBV28 to TRBJ1-2; tentative D call: TRBD1 (6 bases). The CDR3 totals 13 residues. The germline V gene encodes CDR1 MDHEN and CDR2 SYDVKM. Trimming stripped 6 bases from V and 5 bases from J, with 13 bases between. CDR3: CASSYRARYGYTF. The CDR3 coding sequence is TGTGCCAGCAGCTACAGGGCTAGGTATGGCTACACCTTC.

The chain has TRBV19 and TRBJ2-3; 11 nucleotides line up with TRBD2. Per germline, CDR1 LNHDA and CDR2 SQIVND (reference sequence). Losses at the gene ends were 5 bases for V and 10 bases for J; bases not matched to a gene: 11. The CDR3 is 15 residues long. CDR3 region: CASSSFSGGASAQYF. The CDR3 DNA reads TGTGCCAGTAGTTCTTTTAGCGGGGGGGCCTCTGCGCAGTATTTT.

The chain uses TRBV6-6 and TRBJ1-2; 7 bases match TRBD1. Trimming cost V 8 bases and J 6 bases; bases outside gene matches: 12. The CDR3 consists of 14 residues. Per germline, CDR1 MNHNY and CDR2 SVGAGI (reference sequence). CDR3 coding DNA: TGTGCCAGCGACCCCGCAGACAGGGAAGATGGCTACACCTTC. This sequence encodes CASDPADREDGYTF.

This chain joins TRBV19 and TRBJ2-3; 9 nucleotides match TRBD2. This CDR3 region has 18 residues. The germline gives CDR1 LNHDA, CDR2 SQIVND (reference sequence). J lost 5 bases, V lost 3 bases, and 15 bases had no gene match. This chain's CDR3 is CASSMRSSGDLFGDTQYF. Written as DNA, the CDR3 is TGTGCCAGTAGTATGCGTTCTAGCGGGGATCTCTTCGGAGATACGCAGTATTTT.

The V and J genes are TRBV6-2 or TRBV6-3 and TRBJ1-5; D is uncertain. Germline-derived CDR1 and CDR2 are MNHEY and SVGEGT. The CDR3 totals 13 residues. Trimming shortened V by 2 bases and J by 6 bases, and 8 bases separated the two germline ends. For the CDR3, the DNA is TGTGCCAGCAGTTACACAAGTGTTCAGCCCCAGCATTTT. As protein: CASSYTSVQPQHF.

The gene calls are TRBV7-9 and TRBJ2-6, with TRBD1 matching 8 bases. CDR1 and CDR2 (germline): SEHNR, FQNEAQ (reference sequence). This CDR3 contains 19 residues. With 5 bases clipped from V and 0 bases from J, the junction kept 12 bases outside the gene matches. CDR3 residues: CASSQGAFNRFSGANVLTF. The CDR3 region has the DNA TGTGCCAGCAGCCAGGGGGCCTTCAACAGGTTCTCTGGGGCCAACGTCCTGACTTTC.

This chain joins TRBV6-4 and TRBJ2-3; D uncertain. Trimming cost V 4 bases and J 6 bases, with 11 bases left between them. This CDR3 has 13 amino acids. In germline, CDR1 is MRHNA, CDR2 SNTAGT. The CDR3 nucleotides are TGTGCCAGCAGTGGTGAGGCTGGGGATACGCAGTATTTT. Amino acid sequence: CASSGEAGDTQYF.

The chain couples TRBV6-4 to TRBJ1-5, with TRBD1 identical over 9 bases. Unmatched junction bases numbered 12, after V lost 8 bases and J lost 7 bases. The CDR3 spans 15 residues. The germline V gene encodes CDR1 MRHNA and CDR2 SNTAGT. The CDR3 nucleotides read TGTGCCAGCCTTTGGGACAGGGTATCGGAACAGCCCCAGCATTTT. It translates to CASLWDRVSEQPQHF.